This TCR beta chain was identified in a study of regulatory T cells in long-lasting Graves disease. Notes on the study in general: Accuracy could have been hurt by small sample size.

The sample holds a few counts of this clonotype. What it binds is not known. Stated time point: newly diagnosed GD, antithyroid drugs for less than 3 months. RNA extracted from PBMCs served as the sequencing template. Germline V lookup: CDR1 SSHAT, CDR2 FNYEAQ (reference sequence). Trimming removed 0 bases from V and 11 bases from J, with 10 bases in between. CDR3 length equals 13 residues. Combining iRepertoire HTBI primers with Arm-PCR of CDR3 regions, the authors built TCR beta libraries. MiXCR was run by TCRdb on the multiplex PCR reads, yielding one entry per CDR3 protein. The sample lists a few hundred thousand distinct CDR3 sequences, 13% seen once, with 8.5% to 10% in the top ten. This same sample was also part of a study on T cells in Graves' hyperthyroidism and ophthalmopathy.

The V gene is TRBV7-7, the J gene TRBJ2-2; D is unresolved. Material: peripheral blood mononuclear cells (PBMCs), obtained at new diagnosis, from a patient treated with antithyroid drugs. The receptor's source is a man younger than 40 with Graves disease. The chain's CDR3 is CASSLAIAGELFF. CDR3 DNA: TGTGCCAGCAGCTTAGCAATCGCTGGCGAGCTGTTTTTT.